Below, 30 T cell receptor beta chains from the same sample are listed, as sequenced in a study of blood T cell repertoires in COVID-19. Sequencing was performed with immunoSEQ multiplex PCR; in TCRdb, only in-frame clones are kept and a portion is missing. The table has 45,000 to 55,000 clones, 80% to 85% seen once; the top ten hold 6% to 7.5%. Sequencing was carried out using peripheral blood. Receptors were obtained from a man aged 55 to 70 with active COVID-19.

V is TRBV7-9 and J is TRBJ2-4; 7 positions agree with TRBD1. The V segment lost 6 bases and the J segment 8 bases; nucleotides outside the gene matches: 4. CDR1 and CDR2 from the germline V gene are SEHNR and FQNEAQ (reference sequence). There are 12 residues in the CDR3. CDR3 sequence: CASSTQGDIQYF. Here the CDR3 DNA reads TGTGCCAGCAGTACTCAGGGGGACATTCAGTACTTC.

The chain has TRBV3-1 (or the pseudogene TRBV3-2) and TRBJ2-1, with 7 bases lining up with TRBD2. The CDR3 sequence is 14 residues long. Trimming took 1 base from V and 4 from J; bases not matched to a gene: 1. Germline CDR1 and CDR2: LGHDT and YNNKEL (reference sequence). The CDR3 loop is CASSQVGLYNEQFF. CDR3 DNA: TGTGCCAGCAGCCAAGTGGGACTATACAATGAGCAGTTCTTC.

This chain connects TRBV7-8 to TRBJ2-7; D might be TRBD1 (6 bases). The CDR3 is 13 residues long. Trimming took 5 bases from V and 3 from J, leaving 11 bases between them. Looked up from germline, CDR1 is SGHVS and CDR2 is FQNEAQ. CDR3 in amino acids: CASSLGQNYEQYF. Written as DNA, the CDR3 is TGTGCCAGCAGCCTCGGACAGAACTACGAGCAGTACTTC.

The chain has TRBV7-2 and TRBJ2-7, with a weak D call TRBD2 (6 bases). This CDR3 is built from 16 residues. Between the trimmed V and J ends, which lost 10 bases and 0 bases, there was a span of 22 bases. Germline lookup yields CDR1 SGHTA and CDR2 FQGNSA. The CDR3: CANPVPGPGLSYEQYF. DNA for the CDR3: TGTGCCAACCCGGTTCCGGGACCGGGACTCTCCTACGAGCAGTACTTC.

The CDR3: CASSQDPSGGRDEQFF. The CDR3 DNA is TGTGCCAGCAGCCAAGATCCTAGCGGGGGTCGGGATGAGCAGTTCTTC. This rearrangement joins TRBV4-2 to TRBJ2-1, with 10 bases lining up with TRBD2. Germline V gene sequence: CDR1 LGHNA, CDR2 YNFKEQ. Trimming cost V 0 bases and J 8 bases; bases outside gene matches: 7. The CDR3 totals 16 residues.

The chain has TRBV20-1 and TRBJ2-6; D call uncertain. V gave up 3 bases and J gave up 0 bases, with 6 bases separating them. Looked up from germline, CDR1 is DFQATT and CDR2 is SNEGSKA (reference sequence). The CDR3 is 14 residues long. CDR3 amino acids: CSASPSSGANVLTF. CDR3 nucleotide sequence: TGCAGTGCTAGTCCCAGCTCTGGGGCCAACGTCCTGACTTTC.

The chain employs TRBV5-1 and TRBJ2-6; 7 bases line up with TRBD1. The V gene's germline CDR1 is SGHRS and CDR2 YFSETQ. The CDR3 is 15 amino acids. V gave up 4 bases and J gave up 3 bases; unmatched junction bases: 4. This CDR3 reads CASSATGSGANVLTF. CDR3 coding DNA: TGCGCCAGCAGCGCGACAGGGAGTGGGGCCAACGTCCTGACTTTC.

This clone was detected only once. This chain uses TRBV7-8 with TRBJ1-2; D may be TRBD1 (6 bases). Germline V gene lookup returns CDR1 SGHVS and CDR2 FQNEAQ. Trimming removed 4 bases from V and 4 bases from J, with 13 bases in between. CDR3 length equals 14 residues. In DNA form, the CDR3 reads TGTGCCAGCAGCTCCGAGACAGGCTTCTATGGCTACACCTTC. This gives the protein CASSSETGFYGYTF.

The chain has TRBV6-5 and TRBJ2-7; a weak D match, TRBD2 (6 bases). CDR1 and CDR2 from the germline V gene are MNHEY and SVGAGI. The ends were cut back, 6 bases at V and 6 bases at J, with 18 bases in the middle. This CDR3 is built from 14 residues. The CDR3 DNA sequence: TGTGCCAGCAGGGAGTATTTGGGGGGAAGCGAGCAGTACTTC. Its protein product is CASREYLGGSEQYF.

The gene calls are TRBV27 and TRBJ1-1; TRBD1 matches 8 bases. The V gene's germline CDR1 is MNHEY and CDR2 SMNVEV (reference sequence). V lost 5 bases, J lost 5 bases, and 13 bases stayed unmatched. The CDR3 has 16 residues. The CDR3 DNA reads TGTGCCAGCAGTCCCCGGCAGGGGGCGGTCTGGACTGAAGCTTTCTTT. Its translation is CASSPRQGAVWTEAFF.

This clone is a singleton in its sample. The rearrangement joins TRBV5-5 to TRBJ2-5; no clear D gene. Trimming took 4 bases from V and 2 from J, leaving 15 bases between them. The CDR3 totals 15 residues. Germline V gene lookup returns CDR1 SGHKS and CDR2 YYEKEE (reference sequence). The CDR3 protein is CASSRHKQTQETQYF. The CDR3 region has the DNA TGTGCCAGCAGCCGACACAAACAAACGCAAGAGACCCAGTACTTC.

V usage is TRBV4-1 and J usage is TRBJ2-3; no firm D call. This CDR3 has 16 residues. Trimming removed 2 bases from V and 3 bases from J, with 15 bases in between. CDR1 and CDR2 from the germline V gene are MGHRA and YSYEKL. The CDR3 sequence is CASSQHGEVPTDTQYF. CDR3 in DNA: TGCGCCAGCAGCCAACACGGAGAGGTCCCTACAGATACGCAGTATTTT.

CDR3 nucleotide sequence: TGTGCCAGTAGTCCAGGGAGGGGCAGGGCAAGCGAGCAGTACTTC. Encoded protein: CASSPGRGRASEQYF. The chain carries TRBV19 and TRBJ2-7, with 7 bases fitting TRBD2. Germline assignment: CDR1 LNHDA and CDR2 SQIVND (reference sequence). Germline trimming cut 5 bases from V and 6 bases from J; bases unmatched to any gene: 13. The CDR3 is 15 amino acids.

The chain's CDR3 is CASSLGGGSKTQYF. The CDR3 bases are TGTGCCAGCAGCTTAGGGGGCGGCAGCAAGACCCAGTACTTC. The chain recombines TRBV11-3 with TRBJ2-5; D may be TRBD1 (5 bases). The ends were cut back, 1 base at V and 6 bases at J, with 12 bases in the middle. Per the germline V gene, CDR1 is SGHNT and CDR2 is YENEEA. CDR3 length: 14 residues.

CDR3 loop: CASSQDLAGGLDIQYF. The CDR3 bases are TGTGCCAGCAGCCAAGACCTAGCGGGGGGCCTTGACATTCAGTACTTC. The rearrangement joins TRBV14 to TRBJ2-4, with TRBD2 matching 11 bases. This CDR3 comprises 16 residues. The J segment lost 8 bases and the V segment lost 0 bases, leaving 6 bases of the junction unmatched. Per the germline V gene, CDR1 is SGHDN and CDR2 is FVKESK.

The rearrangement uses TRBV4-1 and TRBJ1-1; D uncertain. V was shortened by 0 bases and J by 7 bases, with 6 bases between the two germline ends. Germline CDR1 and CDR2: MGHRA and YSYEKL. The CDR3 contains 12 residues. The DNA for the CDR3 is TGCGCCAGCAGCCAAGATGGGAGTGAAGCTTTCTTT. This sequence encodes CASSQDGSEAFF.

The chain carries TRBV29-1 and TRBJ1-2; D remains unclear. CDR3 size: 13 residues. Trimming stripped 4 bases from V and 0 bases from J, with 9 bases between. Germline values: CDR1 SQVTM, CDR2 ANQGSEA. The CDR3 sequence: CSVAVGSNYGYTF. In DNA form, the CDR3 reads TGCAGCGTTGCTGTCGGTTCTAACTATGGCTACACCTTC.

The chain carries TRBV18 and TRBJ1-4; D is uncertain. V shed 2 bases and J shed 0 bases, with 10 bases lying between them. Germline V gene sequence: CDR1 KGHSH, CDR2 LQKENI. This CDR3 has 16 residues. The CDR3 DNA follows: TGTGCCAGCTCACCAAATTCACAGTCAACTAATGAAAAACTGTTTTTT. As protein: CASSPNSQSTNEKLFF.

The V call is TRBV7-2, the J call TRBJ2-1; TRBD2 might be the D (5 bases). CDR3 length equals 13 residues. V was clipped by 3 bases and J by 3 bases, with 6 bases between them. Germline assignment: CDR1 SGHTA and CDR2 FQGNSA. The CDR3 DNA sequence: TGTGCCAGCAGCTTGACTATCTACAATGAGCAGTTCTTC. It codes for CASSLTIYNEQFF.

V gene TRBV10-2 combines with J gene TRBJ2-7; perhaps TRBD1 as D (5 bases). The V end was cut by 7 bases, the J end by 2 bases, with 12 bases between. This CDR3 has 13 amino acids. Per the germline V gene, CDR1 is WSHSY and CDR2 is SAAADI. Written as DNA, the CDR3 is TGCGCCAGCACCCAGGGATCGGCCTACGAGCAGTACTTC. This gives the protein CASTQGSAYEQYF.

The chain combines TRBV6-5 with TRBJ2-1; 12 positions match TRBD2. V lost 6 bases and J lost 6; bases outside the gene matches: 3. Germline CDR1 and CDR2: MNHEY and SVGAGI. This CDR3 is 14 amino acids long. The CDR3 DNA sequence: TGTGCCAGCAGCCGGACTAGCGGGGCCAATGAGCAGTTCTTC. Amino acid sequence: CASSRTSGANEQFF.

This chain connects TRBV28 to TRBJ1-5, with 8 bases lining up with TRBD1. The V gene's germline CDR1 is MDHEN and CDR2 SYDVKM. The V and J ends lost 6 bases and 4 bases, in that order; junction bases with no gene match: 11. This CDR3 region has 16 residues. In DNA, the CDR3 is TGTGCCAGCAGGACGGACAGGGCCTGGAGGAATCAGCCCCAGCATTTT. Protein: CASRTDRAWRNQPQHF.

The CDR3 protein is CASGGELWNSPLHF. The CDR3 region has the DNA TGTGCCAGCGGTGGTGAGCTCTGGAATTCACCCCTCCACTTT. The J gene is TRBJ1-6, the V gene TRBV2; D is undetermined. The CDR3 length is 14 residues. CDR1 is SNHLY, CDR2 FYNNEI, per germline. The V end was cut by 8 bases, the J end by 7 bases, with 15 bases between.

This clone was counted between two and nine times. The chain has TRBV6-6 and TRBJ1-4; 7 positions agree with TRBD1. The germline V gene has CDR1 MNHNY and CDR2 SVGAGI (reference sequence). The CDR3 contains 14 residues. Trimming at V came to 6 bases and at J to 9 bases, leaving 10 bases not matched to a gene. The CDR3 loop reads CASRRQGEAKKLFF. CDR3 in DNA: TGTGCCAGCAGAAGACAGGGCGAAGCTAAAAAACTGTTTTTT.

This clone was counted between two and nine times. The chain recombines TRBV18 with TRBJ2-1, with D perhaps TRBD2 (7 bases). The length of the CDR3 is 16 residues. Trimming shortened V by 1 base and J by 7 bases, and 17 bases separated the two germline ends. CDR1 is KGHSH and CDR2 is LQKENI in the germline V gene. The CDR3 region has the DNA TGTGCCAGCTCACCACGGGGGGGCCTTAGGATTAATGAGCAGTTCTTC. Amino acid sequence: CASSPRGGLRINEQFF.

The CDR3 DNA reads as TGTGCCAGCAGCGAGGGACAGGGAGACACAGATACGCAGTATTTT. Amino acids: CASSEGQGDTDTQYF. This chain connects TRBV7-9 to TRBJ2-3; 9 positions match TRBD1. J was trimmed by 2 bases and V by 5 bases; bases with no gene match: 5. The CDR3 extends over 15 amino acids. Germline V CDR1 and CDR2: SEHNR, FQNEAQ (reference sequence).

The rearrangement joins TRBV30 to TRBJ1-5; TRBD1 matches 9 bases. Germline assignment: CDR1 GTSNPN and CDR2 SVGIG (reference sequence). Unmatched junction bases numbered 10, after V lost 2 bases and J lost 5 bases. The CDR3 extends over 16 amino acids. The CDR3 sequence is CAWSLAGGQGHQPQHF. CDR3 nucleotide sequence: TGTGCCTGGAGTCTGGCTGGGGGACAGGGCCATCAGCCCCAGCATTTT.

This clone was observed a single time. The rearrangement links TRBV6-5 to TRBJ1-1; 8 nucleotides match TRBD1. Germline CDR1 and CDR2: MNHEY and SVGAGI. The CDR3 length is 12 residues. V lost 6 bases and J lost 7; bases outside the gene matches: 4. The CDR3 loop reads CASRDRANEAFF. The CDR3 DNA is TGTGCCAGCAGGGACAGGGCGAATGAAGCTTTCTTT.

The chain's CDR3 is CASSQDNARSNEQFF. The CDR3 DNA follows: TGTGCCAGCAGCCAAGATAACGCCCGCAGCAATGAGCAGTTCTTC. The V gene is TRBV3-1 (or the pseudogene TRBV3-2), the J gene TRBJ2-1; D remains ambiguous. Germline V gives CDR1 LGHDT, CDR2 YNNKEL (reference sequence). The CDR3 sequence is 15 residues long. The germline V and J ends were trimmed by 0 bases and 6 bases, with 12 bases remaining between them.

This clone showed up just a few times. The chain has TRBV27 and TRBJ2-7; 8 nucleotides agree with TRBD1. CDR1 MNHEY and CDR2 SMNVEV come from the germline V gene (reference sequence). V lost 6 bases and J lost 6; bases outside the gene matches: 10. The CDR3 has 14 residues. The CDR3 DNA reads as TGTGCCAGCAGGGTCGTCGGGACAGGTGGCGAGCAGTACTTC. This translates into CASRVVGTGGEQYF.